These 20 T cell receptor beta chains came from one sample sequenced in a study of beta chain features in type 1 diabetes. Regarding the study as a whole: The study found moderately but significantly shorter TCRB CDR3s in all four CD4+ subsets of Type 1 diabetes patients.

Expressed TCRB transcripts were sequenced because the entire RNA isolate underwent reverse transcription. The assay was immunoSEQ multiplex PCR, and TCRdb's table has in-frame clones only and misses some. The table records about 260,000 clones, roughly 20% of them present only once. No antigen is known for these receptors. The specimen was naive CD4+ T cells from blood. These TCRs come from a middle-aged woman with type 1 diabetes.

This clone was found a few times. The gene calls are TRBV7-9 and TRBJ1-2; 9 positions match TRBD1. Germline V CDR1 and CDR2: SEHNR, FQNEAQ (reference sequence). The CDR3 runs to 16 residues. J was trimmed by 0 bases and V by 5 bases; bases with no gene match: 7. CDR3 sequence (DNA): TGTGCCAGCAGCGCCCCGGGACAGGGAGCTAACTATGGCTACACCTTC. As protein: CASSAPGQGANYGYTF.

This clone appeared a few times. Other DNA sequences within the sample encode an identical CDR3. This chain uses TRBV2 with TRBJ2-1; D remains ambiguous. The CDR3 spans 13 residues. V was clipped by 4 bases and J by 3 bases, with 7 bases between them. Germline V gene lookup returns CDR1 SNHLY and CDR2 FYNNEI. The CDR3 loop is CASSGGVYNEQFF. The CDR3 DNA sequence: TGTGCCAGCAGTGGCGGTGTCTACAATGAGCAGTTCTTC. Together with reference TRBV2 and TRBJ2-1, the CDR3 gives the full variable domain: EPEVTQTPSHQVTQMGQEVILRCVPISNHLYFYWYRQILGQKVEFLVSFYNNEISEKSEIFDDQFSVERPDGSNFTLKIRSTKLEDSAMYFCASSGGVYNEQFFGPGTRLTVL.

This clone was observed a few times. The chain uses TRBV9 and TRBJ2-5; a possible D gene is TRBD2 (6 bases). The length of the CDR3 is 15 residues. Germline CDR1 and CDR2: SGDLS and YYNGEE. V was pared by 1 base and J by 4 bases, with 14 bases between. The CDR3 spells CASSVLGLPGETQYF. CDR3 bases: TGTGCCAGCAGCGTACTGGGACTCCCAGGAGAGACCCAGTACTTC. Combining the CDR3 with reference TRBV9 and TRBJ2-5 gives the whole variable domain DSGVTQTPKHLITATGQRVTLRCSPRSGDLSVYWYQQSLDQGLQFLIQYYNGEERAKGNILERFSAQQFPDLHSELNLSSLELGDSALYFCASSVLGLPGETQYFGPGTRLLVL.

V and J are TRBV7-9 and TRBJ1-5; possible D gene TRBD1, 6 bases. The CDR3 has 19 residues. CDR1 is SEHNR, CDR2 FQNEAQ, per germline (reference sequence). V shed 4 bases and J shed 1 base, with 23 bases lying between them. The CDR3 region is CASSSGGAPPSGSNQPQHF. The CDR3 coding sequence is TGTGCCAGCAGCTCCGGGGGGGCACCCCCGTCGGGCAGCAATCAGCCCCAGCATTTT.

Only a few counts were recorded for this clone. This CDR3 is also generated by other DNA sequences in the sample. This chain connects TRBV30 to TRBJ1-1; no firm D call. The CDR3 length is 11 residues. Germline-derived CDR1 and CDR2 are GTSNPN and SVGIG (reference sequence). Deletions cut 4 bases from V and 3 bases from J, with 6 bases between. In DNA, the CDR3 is TGTGCCTGGACAGCGGACACTGAAGCTTTCTTT. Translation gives CAWTADTEAFF.

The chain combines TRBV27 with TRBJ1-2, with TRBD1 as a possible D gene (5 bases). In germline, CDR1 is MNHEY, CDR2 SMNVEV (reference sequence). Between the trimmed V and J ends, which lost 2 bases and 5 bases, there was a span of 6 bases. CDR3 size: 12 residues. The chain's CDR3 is CASSLKGYGYTF. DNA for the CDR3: TGTGCCAGCAGTTTAAAGGGGTATGGCTACACCTTC.

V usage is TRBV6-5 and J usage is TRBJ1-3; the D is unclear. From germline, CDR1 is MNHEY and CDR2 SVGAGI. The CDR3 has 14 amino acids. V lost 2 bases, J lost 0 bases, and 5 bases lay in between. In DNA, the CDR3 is TGTGCCAGCAGTTACGGGAGCTCTGGAAACACCATATATTTT. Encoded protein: CASSYGSSGNTIYF.

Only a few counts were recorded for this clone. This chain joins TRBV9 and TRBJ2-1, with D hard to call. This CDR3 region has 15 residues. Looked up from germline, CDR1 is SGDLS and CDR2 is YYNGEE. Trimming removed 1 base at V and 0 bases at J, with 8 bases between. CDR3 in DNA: TGTGCCAGCAGCGTACCAGGAAGCTCCTACAATGAGCAGTTCTTC. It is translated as CASSVPGSSYNEQFF.

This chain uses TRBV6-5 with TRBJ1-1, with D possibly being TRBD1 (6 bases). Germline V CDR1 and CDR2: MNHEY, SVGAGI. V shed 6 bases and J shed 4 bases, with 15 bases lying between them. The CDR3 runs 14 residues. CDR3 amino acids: CASRQGGSGTEAFF. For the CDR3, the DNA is TGTGCCAGCAGACAGGGAGGGAGTGGCACTGAAGCTTTCTTT.

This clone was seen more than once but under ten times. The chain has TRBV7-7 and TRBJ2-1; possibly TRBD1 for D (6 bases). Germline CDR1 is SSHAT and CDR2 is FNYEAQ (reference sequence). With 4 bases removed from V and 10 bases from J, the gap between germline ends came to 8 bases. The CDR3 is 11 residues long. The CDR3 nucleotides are TGTGCCAGCAGCTCCGGGACAGAGCAGTTCTTC. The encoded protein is CASSSGTEQFF.

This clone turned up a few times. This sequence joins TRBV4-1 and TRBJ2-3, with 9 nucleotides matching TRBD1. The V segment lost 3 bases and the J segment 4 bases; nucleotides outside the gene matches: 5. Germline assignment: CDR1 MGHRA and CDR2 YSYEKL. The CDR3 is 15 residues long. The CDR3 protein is CASSHGDREADTQYF. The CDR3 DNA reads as TGCGCCAGCAGCCACGGGGACAGGGAGGCAGATACGCAGTATTTT.

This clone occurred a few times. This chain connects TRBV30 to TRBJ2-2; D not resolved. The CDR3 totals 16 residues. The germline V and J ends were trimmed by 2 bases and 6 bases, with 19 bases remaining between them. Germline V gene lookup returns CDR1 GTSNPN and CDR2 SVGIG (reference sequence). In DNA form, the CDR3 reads TGTGCCTGGAGTCTACGGCCGGAGACCTTCCCCGGGGAGCTGTTTTTT. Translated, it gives CAWSLRPETFPGELFF.

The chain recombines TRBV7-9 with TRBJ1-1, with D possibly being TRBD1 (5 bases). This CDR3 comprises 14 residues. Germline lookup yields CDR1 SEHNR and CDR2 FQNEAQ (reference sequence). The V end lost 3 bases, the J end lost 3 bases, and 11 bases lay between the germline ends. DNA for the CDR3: TGTGCCAGCAGCTTGAGGGGCGGGGACACTGAAGCTTTCTTT. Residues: CASSLRGGDTEAFF. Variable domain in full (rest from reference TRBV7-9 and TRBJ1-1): DTGVSQNPRHKITKRGQNVTFRCDPISEHNRLYWYRQTLGQGPEFLTYFQNEAQLEKSRLLSDRFSAERPKGSFSTLEIQRTEQGDSAMYLCASSLRGGDTEAFFGQGTRLTVV.

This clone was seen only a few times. CDR3 DNA sequence: TGTGCCAGCAGCCAAGTCGGGTCGGCGAAAGAGACCCAGTACTTC. Protein sequence: CASSQVGSAKETQYF. The chain has TRBV14 and TRBJ2-5; D gene uncertain. Germline V lookup: CDR1 SGHDN, CDR2 FVKESK. This CDR3 spans 15 amino acids. V dropped 1 base and J dropped 3 bases, with 12 bases sitting between them.

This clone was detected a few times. The DNA of the CDR3 is TGTGCTAGTGGTTTAGTTACAGGGAGGGGAGGTGGCTACACCTTC. This translates into CASGLVTGRGGGYTF. The chain combines TRBV12-5 with TRBJ1-2; D may be TRBD1 (6 bases). Trimming stripped 3 bases from V and 7 bases from J, with 18 bases between. CDR1 LGHNT and CDR2 FRNRAP come from the germline V gene. There are 15 residues in the CDR3.

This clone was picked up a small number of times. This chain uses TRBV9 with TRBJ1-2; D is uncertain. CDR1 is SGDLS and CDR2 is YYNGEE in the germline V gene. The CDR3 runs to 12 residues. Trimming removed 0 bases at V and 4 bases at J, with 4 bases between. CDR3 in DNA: TGTGCCAGCAGCGTAGGAGGCTATGGCTACACCTTC. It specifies CASSVGGYGYTF.

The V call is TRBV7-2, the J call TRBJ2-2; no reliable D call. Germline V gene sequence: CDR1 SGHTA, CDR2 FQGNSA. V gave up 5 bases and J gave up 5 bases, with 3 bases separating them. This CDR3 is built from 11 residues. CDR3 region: CASSPTGELFF. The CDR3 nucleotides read TGTGCCAGCAGCCCGACCGGGGAGCTGTTTTTT. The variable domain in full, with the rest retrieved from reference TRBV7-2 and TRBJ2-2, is GAGVSQSPSNKVTEKGKDVELRCDPISGHTALYWYRQSLGQGLEFLIYFQGNSAPDKSGLPSDRFSAERTGGSVSTLTIQRTQQEDSAVYLCASSPTGELFFGEGSRLTVL.

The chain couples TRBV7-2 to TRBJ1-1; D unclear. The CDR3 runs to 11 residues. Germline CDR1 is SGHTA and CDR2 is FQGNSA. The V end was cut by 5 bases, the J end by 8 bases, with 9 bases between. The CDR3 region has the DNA TGTGCCAGCAGCCCCGGACTGGAAGCTTTCTTT. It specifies CASSPGLEAFF.

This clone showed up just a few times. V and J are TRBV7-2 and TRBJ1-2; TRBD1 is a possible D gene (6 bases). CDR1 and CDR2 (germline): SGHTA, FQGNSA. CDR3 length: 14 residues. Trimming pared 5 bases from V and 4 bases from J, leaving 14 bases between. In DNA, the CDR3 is TGTGCCAGCAGCGGGTACAGGGAACTCTATGGCTACACCTTC. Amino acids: CASSGYRELYGYTF.

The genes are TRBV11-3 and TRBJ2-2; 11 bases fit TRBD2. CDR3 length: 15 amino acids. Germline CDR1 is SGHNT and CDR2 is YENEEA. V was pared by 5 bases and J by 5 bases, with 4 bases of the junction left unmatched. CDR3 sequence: CASSTLAGGTGELFF. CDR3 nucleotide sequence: TGTGCCAGCAGCACTCTAGCGGGAGGTACCGGGGAGCTGTTTTTT.